This T cell receptor beta chain was obtained from a study of blood T cell repertoires in COVID-19 (dated by TCRdb to about 2020). As for the study more broadly: Samples covering the acute and convalescent phases of COVID-19 were provided by collaborators in the United States, Italy and Spain. The prospective study material was composed of cDNA or gDNA derived from T cells, B-cell-depleted T cells, or PBMCs. The samples were drawn from two sources: the first 160 participants of the ongoing ImmuneRACE study, and 1,000 to 1,500 subjects contributed by 6 global collaborators. The repertoires were released in a freely available public database intended as a resource for research on the immune response to SARS-CoV-2. Where available, HLA class I and class II types were obtained from metadata supplied by the sample provider rather than from assay-based typing. Subjects who had been exposed to COVID-19, were actively infected with it, or had recovered from it provided the deeply sampled blood TCRbeta repertoires that made up the dataset. Sample metadata almost always included a de-identified subject ID, COVID-19 status, age in years and sex. Overall results and qualifications from the work: How much clinical and demographic metadata was included differed by source and by participant, and the metadata was provided uncurated.

As to this clone: There is no known antigen for this receptor. No qualities accompany the bases; no much larger clone lies one base away.

Ends trimmed: V by 8 bases, J by 10 bases; bases unmatched to a gene: 14. The germline V gene (reference sequence) specifies MNHNY as CDR1 and SVGAGI as CDR2. Its CDR3 holds 15 amino acids, cysteine through phenylalanine. Only CDR3 DNA is held: 45 bases, read in frame from base 1. The immunoSEQ Assay, a bias-controlled multiplex PCR, was used to amplify TCRbeta CDR3 regions from genomic DNA. The published analysis was carried out like this. Within the assay, amplification of reference gene primers was used to estimate how many nucleated cells each sample contained. To quantify the absolute abundance of each unique TCRbeta CDR3 rearrangement, sequence reads were collapsed and filtered. Productive Simpson clonality was computed per sample as the square root of Simpson's diversity index over productive rearrangements. What TCRdb holds here is the immuneACCESS table cut down to in-frame rearrangements. Part of the clones is not present; checked against another copy, under half of the missing clones reflect an unresolved V gene, and the others are unexplained. V, J and clone size reflect that table, while D and trimming were determined from the DNA. The sample table records about 250,000 clones; around 84% of these occur just once. The ten biggest clones cover under 8% of the sample.

Participants in the prospective study were aged about 18 to 100 years, lived in 20 to 25 United States geographic areas, and enrolled through a virtual design. To assign participants to cohorts, the prospective study relied on clinical history that participants themselves reported in a screening survey and a study questionnaire. Exposed participants had been in contact with someone with a PCR-confirmed or clinician-diagnosed COVID-19 case within 2 weeks of study entry. Mobile phlebotomists in the prospective study collected whole blood, serum and a nasopharyngeal or oropharyngeal swab from every participant. Additional blood draws and questionnaires over an approximately two-month period could optionally be provided by prospective study participants. Before DNA extraction, prospective study blood samples were shipped either frozen or at room temperature.

The sequenced sample was PBMCs or T cells enriched from blood (not recorded which). The rearrangement combines TRBV6-6 with TRBJ1-6, with 7 bases in between that match TRBD1. The clonotype originates from a woman between 45 and 65 years old who had been exposed to COVID-19. The sequenced DNA: TGTGCCAGCGGAGCCCCAACTACAGGGGAATCACCCCTCCACTTT. This translates into CASGAPTTGESPLHF.